The following is a T cell receptor beta chain sequence with its context. These data belong to a study of glioma-infiltrating T cells. Study overall: Glioblastomas were WHO grade IV, sampled at first diagnosis; low-grade were grade II.

TCR alpha and beta CDR3 regions were amplified from RNA using iRepertoire nested multiplex PCR. Each CDR3 protein is one row after TCRdb ran MiXCR on the multiplex PCR reads. The table has more than 300,000 distinct CDR3 sequences, less than 50% seen once. Trimming stripped 3 bases from V and 0 bases from J, with 12 bases between. The CDR3 extends over 15 amino acids. The V gene's germline CDR1 is DFQATT and CDR2 SNEGSKA (reference sequence). Source material: glioma tissue, nonneoplastic brain tissue, or PBMCs (not recorded which). This chain uses TRBV20-1 with TRBJ1-5; D is ambiguous. The clonotype comes from a human donor with low-grade glioma or glioblastoma, undergoing nonglioma brain surgery, or in good health (not recorded which). The CDR3 DNA is TGCAGTGCTAGTCTAGGTGGGTTTAGCAATCAGCCCCAGCATTTT. Translated, it gives CSASLGGFSNQPQHF.